These T cell receptor beta chains were read from a single sample in a study of shared clonotypes between healthy human individuals. This table comes from immunoSEQ multiplex PCR, and its TCRdb copy is limited to in-frame clones, with some not included. Of approximately 1,500,000 clones detected, approximately 98% appear once; the ten largest clones hold around 0.47%. Material: naive CD4+ T cells sorted from blood. Receptors were obtained from a man aged 25-45 years in good health. Each CDR3 is given with its conserved first and last residue.

v_call: TRBV5-6
j_call: TRBJ1-2
cdr3_aa: CASSLGDRGVYGYTF

v_call: TRBV6-5
j_call: TRBJ2-7
cdr3_aa: CASNSLGGAGEQYF

v_call: TRBV6-5
j_call: TRBJ1-1
cdr3_aa: CASSPPLGSNTEAFF

v_call: TRBV15
j_call: TRBJ2-7
cdr3_aa: CATSREQLAGSEQYF

v_call: TRBV14
j_call: TRBJ2-5
cdr3_aa: CASSQDWTSGHLEETQYF

v_call: TRBV6-1
j_call: TRBJ1-2
cdr3_aa: CASSGLDRGYGYTF

v_call: TRBV6-1
j_call: TRBJ2-3
cdr3_aa: CASSDVAGGQADTQYF

v_call: TRBV2
j_call: TRBJ2-7
cdr3_aa: CASSEEGATREYF

v_call: TRBV6-5
j_call: TRBJ2-7
cdr3_aa: CASSYSRLAREQYF

v_call: TRBV7-2
j_call: TRBJ1-5
cdr3_aa: CASSLDLGQPQHF